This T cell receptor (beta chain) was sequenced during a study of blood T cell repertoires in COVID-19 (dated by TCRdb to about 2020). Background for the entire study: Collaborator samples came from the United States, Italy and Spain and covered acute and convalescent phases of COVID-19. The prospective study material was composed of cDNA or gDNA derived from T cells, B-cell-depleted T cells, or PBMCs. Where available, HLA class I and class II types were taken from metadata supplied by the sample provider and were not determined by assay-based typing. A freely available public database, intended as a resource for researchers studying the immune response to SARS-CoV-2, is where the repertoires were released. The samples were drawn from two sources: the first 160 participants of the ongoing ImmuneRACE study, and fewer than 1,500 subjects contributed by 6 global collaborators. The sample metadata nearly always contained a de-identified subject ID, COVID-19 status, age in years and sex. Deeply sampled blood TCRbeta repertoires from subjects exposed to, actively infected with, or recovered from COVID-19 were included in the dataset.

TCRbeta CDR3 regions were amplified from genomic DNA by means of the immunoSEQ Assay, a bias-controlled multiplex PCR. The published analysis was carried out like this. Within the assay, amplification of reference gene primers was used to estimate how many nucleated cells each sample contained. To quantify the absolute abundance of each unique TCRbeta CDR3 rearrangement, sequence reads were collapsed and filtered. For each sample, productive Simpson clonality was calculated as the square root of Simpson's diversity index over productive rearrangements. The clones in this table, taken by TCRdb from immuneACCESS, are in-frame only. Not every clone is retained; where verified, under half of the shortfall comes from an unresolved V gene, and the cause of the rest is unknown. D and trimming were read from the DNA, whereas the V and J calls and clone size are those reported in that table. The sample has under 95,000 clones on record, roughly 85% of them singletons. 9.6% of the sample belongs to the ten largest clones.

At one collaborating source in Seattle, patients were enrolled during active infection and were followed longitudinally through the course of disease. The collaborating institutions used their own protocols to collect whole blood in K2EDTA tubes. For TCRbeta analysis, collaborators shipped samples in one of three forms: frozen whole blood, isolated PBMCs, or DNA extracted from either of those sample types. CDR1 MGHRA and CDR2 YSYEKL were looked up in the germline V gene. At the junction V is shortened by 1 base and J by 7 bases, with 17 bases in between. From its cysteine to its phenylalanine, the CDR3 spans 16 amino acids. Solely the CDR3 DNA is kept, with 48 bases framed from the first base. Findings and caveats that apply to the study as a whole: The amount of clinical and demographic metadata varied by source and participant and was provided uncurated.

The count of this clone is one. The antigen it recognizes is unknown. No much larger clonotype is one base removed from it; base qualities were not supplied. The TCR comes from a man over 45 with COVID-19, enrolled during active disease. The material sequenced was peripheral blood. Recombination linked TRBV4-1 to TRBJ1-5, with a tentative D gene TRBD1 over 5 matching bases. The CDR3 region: CASSQGIVAGKQPQHF. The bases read TGCGCCAGCAGCCAAGGGATAGTGGCAGGGAAACAGCCCCAGCATTTT.